This T cell receptor beta chain was observed in a study of blood T cell repertoires in COVID-19 (TCRdb year 2020). For the study in its entirety: Samples from collaborators originated in the United States, Italy and Spain and spanned both the acute and convalescent phases of COVID-19. The material from the prospective study consisted of cDNA or gDNA derived from T cells, B-cell-depleted T cells, or PBMCs. Subjects who had been exposed to COVID-19, were actively infected with it, or had recovered from it provided the deeply sampled blood TCRbeta repertoires that made up the dataset. The samples were drawn from two sources: the first 160 participants of the ongoing ImmuneRACE study, and 1,254 subjects contributed by 6 global collaborators. Where available, HLA class I and class II types were obtained from metadata supplied by the sample provider rather than from assay-based typing. The repertoires were made available in a free public database intended to serve as a resource for research on the immune response to SARS-CoV-2. Sample metadata almost always included a de-identified subject ID, COVID-19 status, age in years and sex.

TCRbeta CDR3 regions were amplified from genomic DNA using the immunoSEQ Assay, a bias-controlled multiplex PCR. As for the authors' bioinformatics: The number of nucleated cells in each sample was estimated from the amplification of reference gene primers within the assay. Sequence reads were collapsed and filtered to measure the absolute abundance of every unique TCRbeta CDR3 rearrangement. For each sample, productive Simpson clonality was calculated by taking the square root of Simpson's diversity index across productive rearrangements. The immuneACCESS repertoire file appears here via TCRdb, limited to in-frame rearrangements. These files lack a portion of the clones; in checked studies, under half of the deficit traces to unresolved V genes, and the cause of the others is not known. D and trimming come from the DNA, and the V and J calls and clone size come from that table. Recorded for this sample are some 220,000 clones; over 80% of them occurred a single time. Around 1.3% of the sample is in the top ten clones.

Including cysteine and phenylalanine, the CDR3 has 14 amino acids. Only CDR3 DNA remains: 42 bases, in frame from the first base. The V end loses 2 bases and the J end loses 6 bases, and a stretch of 10 bases separates them. The germline V gene sets CDR1 to MNHEY and CDR2 to SVGEGT. Results and caveats for the whole study, not just this receptor: The amount of clinical and demographic metadata varied by source and participant and was provided uncurated.

Turning to this clone: The clone's antigen remains unknown. Per-base quality was not reported, and no clone a single base away is much larger than it.

One collaborating source in Seattle enrolled patients while the patients were actively infected and followed the patients over time throughout the course of disease. Each collaborating institution followed its own protocols to collect whole blood in K2EDTA tubes. Collaborator samples were shipped for TCRbeta analysis as frozen whole blood, isolated PBMCs, or DNA extracted from either sample type. Source material: peripheral blood. The rearrangement combines TRBV6-2 or TRBV6-3 with TRBJ2-2, with the D gene not confidently named. The sequence came from a woman younger than 45 with COVID-19, enrolled during active disease. This receptor has the CDR3 CASSYGTRAGELFF. The DNA reads TGTGCCAGCAGTTACGGCACCCGGGCCGGGGAGCTGTTTTTT.